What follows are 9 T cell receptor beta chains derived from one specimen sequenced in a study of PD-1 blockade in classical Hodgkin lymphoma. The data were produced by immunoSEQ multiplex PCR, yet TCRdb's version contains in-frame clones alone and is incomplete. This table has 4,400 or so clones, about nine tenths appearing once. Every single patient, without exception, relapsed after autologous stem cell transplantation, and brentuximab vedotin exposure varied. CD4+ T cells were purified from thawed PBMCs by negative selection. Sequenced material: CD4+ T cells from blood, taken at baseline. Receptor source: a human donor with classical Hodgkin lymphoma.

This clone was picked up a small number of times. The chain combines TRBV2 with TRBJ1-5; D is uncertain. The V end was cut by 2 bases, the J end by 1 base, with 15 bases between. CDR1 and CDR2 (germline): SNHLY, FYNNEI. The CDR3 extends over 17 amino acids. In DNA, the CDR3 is TGTGCCAGCAGTGAAAGGCACGCCCTTCAAAGCAATCAGCCCCAGCATTTT. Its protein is CASSERHALQSNQPQHF.

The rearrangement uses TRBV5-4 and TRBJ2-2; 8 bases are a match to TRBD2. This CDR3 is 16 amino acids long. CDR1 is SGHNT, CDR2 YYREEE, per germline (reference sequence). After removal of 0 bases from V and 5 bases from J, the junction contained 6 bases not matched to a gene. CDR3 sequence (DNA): TGTGCCAGCAGCTTGGTACATCGGGGGGGGACCGGGGAGCTGTTTTTT. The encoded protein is CASSLVHRGGTGELFF.

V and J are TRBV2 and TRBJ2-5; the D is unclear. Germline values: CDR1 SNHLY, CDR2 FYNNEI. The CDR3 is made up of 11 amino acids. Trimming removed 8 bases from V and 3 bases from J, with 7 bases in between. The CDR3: CASADEETQYF. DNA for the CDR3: TGTGCCAGCGCCGACGAAGAGACCCAGTACTTC.

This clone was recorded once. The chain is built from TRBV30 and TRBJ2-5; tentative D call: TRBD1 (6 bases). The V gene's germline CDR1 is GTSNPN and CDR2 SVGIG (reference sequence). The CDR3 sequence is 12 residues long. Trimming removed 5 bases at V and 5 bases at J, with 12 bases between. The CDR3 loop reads CAWQQGGETQYF. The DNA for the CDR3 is TGTGCCTGGCAACAGGGCGGCGAGACCCAGTACTTC.

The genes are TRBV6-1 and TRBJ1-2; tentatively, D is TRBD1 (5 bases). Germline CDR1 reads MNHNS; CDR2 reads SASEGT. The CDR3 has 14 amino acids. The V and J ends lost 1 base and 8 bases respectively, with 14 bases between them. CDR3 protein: CASSEGGAYGGYTF. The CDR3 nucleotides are TGTGCCAGCAGTGAAGGCGGGGCCTATGGGGGCTACACCTTC.

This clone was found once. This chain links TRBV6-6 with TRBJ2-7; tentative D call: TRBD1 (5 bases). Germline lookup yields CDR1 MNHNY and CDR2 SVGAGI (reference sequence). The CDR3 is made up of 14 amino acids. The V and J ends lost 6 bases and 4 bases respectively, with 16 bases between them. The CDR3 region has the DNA TGTGCCAGCAGACCGGTCCAGGGTTTTTACGAGCAGTACTTC. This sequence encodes CASRPVQGFYEQYF.

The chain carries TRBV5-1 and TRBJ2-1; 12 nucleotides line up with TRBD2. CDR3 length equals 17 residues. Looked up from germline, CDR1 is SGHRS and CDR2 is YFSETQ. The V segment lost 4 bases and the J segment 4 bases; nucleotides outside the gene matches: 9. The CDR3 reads CASSPRSSGGVYNEQFF. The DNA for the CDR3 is TGCGCCAGCAGCCCGAGGTCTAGCGGGGGGGTGTACAATGAGCAGTTCTTC.

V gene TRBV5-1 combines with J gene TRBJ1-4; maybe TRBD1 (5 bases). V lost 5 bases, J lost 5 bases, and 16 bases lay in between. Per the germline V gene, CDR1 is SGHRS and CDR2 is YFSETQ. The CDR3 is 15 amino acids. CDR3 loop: CASRGSTGPNEKLFF. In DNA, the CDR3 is TGCGCCAGCAGGGGAAGCACGGGACCGAATGAAAAACTGTTTTTT.

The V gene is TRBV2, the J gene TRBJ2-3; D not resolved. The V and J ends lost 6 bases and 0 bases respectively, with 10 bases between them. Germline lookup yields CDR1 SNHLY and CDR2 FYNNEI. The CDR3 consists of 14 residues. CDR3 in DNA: TGTGCCAGCAGGGCTTACTTTAGCACAGATACGCAGTATTTT. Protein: CASRAYFSTDTQYF.